Sequencing of this T cell receptor (beta chain) was carried out in a study of CXCR3-negative and CXCR3-positive naive CD8 T cells. The wider study: Roughly 1.5 +/- 0.3 million TRB reads came from each library, giving some 150 million in total.

Notes on this clonotype: Antigen specificity is unknown.

Broader study findings: CXCR3-negative naive cells had less hydrophobic TRB CDR3s than did CXCR3-positive naive cells. Comparably high diversity was seen in both naive subsets, and much lower diversity in memory CD8+ cells. Memory cells diverged, while naive CXCR3-positive and CXCR3-negative cells had similar TRBV-TRBJ usage.

This CDR3 comprises 14 residues. Germline V gives CDR1 SGHVS, CDR2 FQNEAQ. The authors gated naive CD8+ T cells as CD45RO-CCR7+CD27+CD95-. Researchers prepared the TRB cDNA libraries using 5' RACE with UMI labels. One entry per CDR3 protein, without DNA, is what TCRdb gives after re-calling the 5' RACE reads. The repertoire table contains some 47,000 distinct CDR3 sequences. The rearrangement joins TRBV7-8 to TRBJ2-2; TCRdb's D gene call, TRBD1, goes unchecked for lack of DNA. The TCR originated in a human donor in good health. Some clones in this sample may be carry-over from other donors' samples. Sample: naive CXCR3+ CD8+ T cells from blood. Stated subset: CD45RO-CCR7+CD27+CD95- naive CD8+ T cells expressing CXCR3 (TNR3+). This CDR3 reads CASSTNRGAGELFF.